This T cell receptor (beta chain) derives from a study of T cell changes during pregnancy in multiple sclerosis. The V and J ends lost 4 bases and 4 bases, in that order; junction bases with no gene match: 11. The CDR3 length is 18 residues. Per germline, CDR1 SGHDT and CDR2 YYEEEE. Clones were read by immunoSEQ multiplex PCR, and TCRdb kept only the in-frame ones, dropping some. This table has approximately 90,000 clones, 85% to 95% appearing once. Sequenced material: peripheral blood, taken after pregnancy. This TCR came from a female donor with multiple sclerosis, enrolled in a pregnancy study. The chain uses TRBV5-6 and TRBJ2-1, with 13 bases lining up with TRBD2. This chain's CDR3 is CASSLELAGGPTYNEQFF. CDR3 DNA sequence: TGTGCCAGCAGCCTAGAACTAGCGGGGGGGCCAACTTACAATGAGCAGTTCTTC. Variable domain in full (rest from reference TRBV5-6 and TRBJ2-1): DAGVTQSPTHLIKTRGQQVTLRCSPKSGHDTVSWYQQALGQGPQFIFQYYEEEERQRGNFPDRFSGHQFPNYSSELNVNALLLGDSALYLCASSLELAGGPTYNEQFFGPGTRLTVL.